The sequence of this T cell receptor (beta chain) was determined in a study of blood T cell repertoires in COVID-19. Study as a whole: Samples came from the United States, Italy and Spain, spanning acute and convalescent COVID-19. PBMCs, B-cell-depleted T cells, or T cells provided the cDNA or gDNA that made up the material.

V was clipped by 5 bases and J by 7 bases, with 6 bases between them. The CDR3 extends over 11 amino acids. Germline V gene lookup returns CDR1 MNHNY and CDR2 SVGAGI (reference sequence). The Seattle patients, enrolled during active infection, were followed longitudinally. Here immunoSEQ multiplex PCR was the method, and the copy in TCRdb shows in-frame clones only, minus some. The repertoire holds 250,000 to 350,000 clones, with 90% as singletons. The sequence was obtained from a woman aged 30 to 39 with COVID-19, enrolled during active disease. The chain carries TRBV6-6 and TRBJ2-1; no firm D call. Sequencing used peripheral blood. The CDR3 nucleotides read TGTGCCAGCAGTGTAATTAATGAGCAGTTCTTC. Translated, it gives CASSVINEQFF.